Listed below are T cell receptor beta chains from one sample, sequenced in a study of blood T cell repertoires in COVID-19. TCRdb's table, derived via immunoSEQ multiplex PCR, lists solely in-frame clones and lacks some. The sample consists of about 170,000 clones, roughly 86% of them appearing once. Sequenced sample: peripheral blood. Source of these receptors: a man between 60 and 70 years old with COVID-19, enrolled during active disease. CDR3s include the opening cysteine and the closing phenylalanine or tryptophan. The order of the fields is CDR3 protein, CDR3 DNA, clone size, D gene, J gene, V gene. The D gene is left open where the match is weak. Only some rows state a clone size, as once, few, many or a class for expanded clones.

CDR3 protein: CASRTGTSGENTQYF; CDR3 DNA: TGTGCCAGCAGAACCGGGACTAGCGGGGAGAATACGCAGTATTTT; clone size: NA; D gene: TRBD2; J gene: TRBJ2-3; V gene: TRBV6-5
CDR3 protein: CASSGSGIYNEQFF; CDR3 DNA: TGTGCCAGCAGCGGTAGCGGGATCTACAATGAGCAGTTCTTC; clone size: NA; D gene: TRBD2; J gene: TRBJ2-1; V gene: TRBV9
CDR3 protein: CASSQAGYTGELFF; CDR3 DNA: TGTGCCAGCAGCCAGGCAGGGTACACCGGGGAGCTGTTTTTT; clone size: NA; D gene: NA; J gene: TRBJ2-2; V gene: TRBV3-1/TRBV3-2
CDR3 protein: CAIGPSQNTEAFF; CDR3 DNA: TGTGCCATCGGCCCTTCACAGAACACTGAAGCTTTCTTT; clone size: NA; D gene: NA; J gene: TRBJ1-1; V gene: TRBV10-3
CDR3 protein: CASQGVGLNYGYTF; CDR3 DNA: TGTGCCAGTCAGGGGGTGGGCCTTAACTATGGCTACACCTTC; clone size: NA; D gene: TRBD1; J gene: TRBJ1-2; V gene: TRBV28
CDR3 protein: CASSFGLAADTQYF; CDR3 DNA: TGTGCCAGCAGCTTTGGACTAGCCGCAGATACGCAGTATTTT; clone size: NA; D gene: TRBD2; J gene: TRBJ2-3; V gene: TRBV11-1
CDR3 protein: CASSLGRTDTQYF; CDR3 DNA: TGTGCCAGCAGTTTGGGGCGCACAGATACGCAGTATTTT; clone size: NA; D gene: NA; J gene: TRBJ2-3; V gene: TRBV6-4
CDR3 protein: CASSLPTGQETQYF; CDR3 DNA: TGCGCCAGCAGCTTGCCGACAGGCCAAGAGACCCAGTACTTC; clone size: once; D gene: NA; J gene: TRBJ2-5; V gene: TRBV5-1
CDR3 protein: CASSQQNMNTEAFF; CDR3 DNA: TGTGCCAGCAGCCAACAGAACATGAACACTGAAGCTTTCTTT; clone size: NA; D gene: NA; J gene: TRBJ1-1; V gene: TRBV16
CDR3 protein: CASSYGRLAVYNEQFF; CDR3 DNA: TGTGCCAGCAGTTACGGCCGACTAGCGGTATACAATGAGCAGTTCTTC; clone size: NA; D gene: TRBD2; J gene: TRBJ2-1; V gene: TRBV6-2/TRBV6-3
CDR3 protein: CASSPIVTEAFF; CDR3 DNA: TGTGCCAGCAGTCCCATTGTCACTGAAGCTTTCTTT; clone size: NA; D gene: NA; J gene: TRBJ1-1; V gene: TRBV12-3/TRBV12-4
CDR3 protein: CATSAHGGGGGYEQYF; CDR3 DNA: TGTGCCACCAGCGCCCACGGCGGAGGGGGCGGATACGAGCAGTACTTC; clone size: NA; D gene: NA; J gene: TRBJ2-7; V gene: TRBV15
CDR3 protein: CASSRYNTGSTDTQYF; CDR3 DNA: TGTGCCAGCAGCCGTTATAATACGGGTAGCACAGATACGCAGTATTTT; clone size: NA; D gene: NA; J gene: TRBJ2-3; V gene: TRBV7-9
CDR3 protein: CASSQDLVRSNQPQHF; CDR3 DNA: TGCGCCAGCAGCCAAGACTTAGTCCGGAGCAATCAGCCCCAGCATTTT; clone size: once; D gene: NA; J gene: TRBJ1-5; V gene: TRBV4-3
CDR3 protein: CASSPGTGGPYEQYF; CDR3 DNA: TGTGCCAGCTCACCCGGGACAGGGGGCCCCTACGAGCAGTACTTC; clone size: NA; D gene: TRBD1; J gene: TRBJ2-7; V gene: TRBV18
CDR3 protein: CASSGTSGRSYNEQFF; CDR3 DNA: TGTGCCAGCAGTGGGACTAGCGGGAGATCCTACAATGAGCAGTTCTTC; clone size: NA; D gene: TRBD2; J gene: TRBJ2-1; V gene: TRBV3-1/TRBV3-2
CDR3 protein: CASRLREDQPQHF; CDR3 DNA: TGTGCCAGCAGGTTACGAGAAGATCAGCCCCAGCATTTT; clone size: NA; D gene: NA; J gene: TRBJ1-5; V gene: TRBV27
CDR3 protein: CASSILGQVVTGELFF; CDR3 DNA: TGTGCCAGTAGTATATTAGGACAGGTGGTCACCGGGGAGCTGTTTTTT; clone size: once; D gene: TRBD1; J gene: TRBJ2-2; V gene: TRBV19